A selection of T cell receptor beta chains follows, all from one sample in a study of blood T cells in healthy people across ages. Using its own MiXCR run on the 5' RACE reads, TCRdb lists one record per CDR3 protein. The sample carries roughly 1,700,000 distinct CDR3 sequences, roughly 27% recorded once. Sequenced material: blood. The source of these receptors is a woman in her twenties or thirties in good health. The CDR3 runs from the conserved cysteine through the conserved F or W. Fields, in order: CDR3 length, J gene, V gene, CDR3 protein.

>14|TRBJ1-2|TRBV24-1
CATRDAGRDYGYTF
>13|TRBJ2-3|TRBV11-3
CASSNRQEEGEYF
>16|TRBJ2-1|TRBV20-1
CSARDFSGPSYNEQFF
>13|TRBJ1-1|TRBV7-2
CASSSPPGRLAFF
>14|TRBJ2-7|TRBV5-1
CASSLVAKGHEQYF
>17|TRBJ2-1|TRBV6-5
CASSYSARGRPYNEQFF
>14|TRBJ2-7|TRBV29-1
CSVPATSGTYEQYF
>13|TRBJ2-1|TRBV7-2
CASSLLAGDEQFF
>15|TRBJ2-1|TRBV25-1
CASSERNRSYNEQFF
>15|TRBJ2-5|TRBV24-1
CATSDPASGARTQYF
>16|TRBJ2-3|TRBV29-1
CSVGRAGQGSRDTQYF
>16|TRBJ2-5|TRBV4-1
CASSQGTGKVEETQYF
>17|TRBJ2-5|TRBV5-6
CASSSGARRLRQETQYF
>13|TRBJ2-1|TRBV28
CASSPGERNEQFF
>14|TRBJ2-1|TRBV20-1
CSAQIGTQNNAQFF
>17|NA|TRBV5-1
CASSLALSSGVGETQYF
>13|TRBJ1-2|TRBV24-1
CATSDQQGTSYTF
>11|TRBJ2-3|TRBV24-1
CATRSEDTQYF
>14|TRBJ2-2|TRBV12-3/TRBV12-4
CASRKDGNTGELFF
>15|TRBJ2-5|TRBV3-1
CASSQGRGYQETQYF
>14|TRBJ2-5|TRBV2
CASSEDPGQETQYF
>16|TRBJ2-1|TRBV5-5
CASSLDSGAAGPQQFF
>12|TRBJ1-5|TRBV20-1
CSAIQAQQSQHF
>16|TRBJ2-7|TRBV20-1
CSARDSISGRSYEQYF
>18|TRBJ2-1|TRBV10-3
CAISESDQGGGPLSEQFF
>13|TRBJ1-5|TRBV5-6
CASSVRTAQPQHF
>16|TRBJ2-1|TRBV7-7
CASSPSWAVEINEQFF
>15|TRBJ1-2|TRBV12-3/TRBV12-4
CASSPRQGSGYGYTF
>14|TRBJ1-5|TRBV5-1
CASSLKSGDQPQHF
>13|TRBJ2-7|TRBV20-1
CSAREVFAYEQYF
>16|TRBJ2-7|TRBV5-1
CASSLGQGMRTYEQYF
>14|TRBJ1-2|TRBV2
CASRAGTENYGYTF
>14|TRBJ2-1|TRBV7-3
CASSLDGAINEQFF
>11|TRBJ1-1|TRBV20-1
CSASSIKEAFF
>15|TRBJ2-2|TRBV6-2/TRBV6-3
CASSYPPLVTGELFF
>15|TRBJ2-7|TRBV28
CASSFGLVPPYEQYF
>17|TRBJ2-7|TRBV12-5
CASGSPTPGQGRYEQYF
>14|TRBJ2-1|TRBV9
CASSEPGLASEQFF
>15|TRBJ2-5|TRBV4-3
CASSQAGFYQETQYF
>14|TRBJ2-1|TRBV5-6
CASSWDRVTNEQFF
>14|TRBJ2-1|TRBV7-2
CASSANQGPNEQFF
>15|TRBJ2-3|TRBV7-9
CASTPGASSTDTQYF
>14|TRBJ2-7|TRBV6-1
CASSGAGGRDEQYF
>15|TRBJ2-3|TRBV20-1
CSASELAGGTDTQYF
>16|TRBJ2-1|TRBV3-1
CASSPKGTGAYNEQFF
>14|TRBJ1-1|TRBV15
CATSRDRLNTEAFF
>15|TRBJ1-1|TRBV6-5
CASSYWDGRGTEAFF
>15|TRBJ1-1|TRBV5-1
CASSTPGGRYTEAFF
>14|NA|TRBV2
CASTPGRGSYEQYF
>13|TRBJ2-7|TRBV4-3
CANSRSQGDEQYF
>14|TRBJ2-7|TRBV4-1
CASSQDTGRSEQYF